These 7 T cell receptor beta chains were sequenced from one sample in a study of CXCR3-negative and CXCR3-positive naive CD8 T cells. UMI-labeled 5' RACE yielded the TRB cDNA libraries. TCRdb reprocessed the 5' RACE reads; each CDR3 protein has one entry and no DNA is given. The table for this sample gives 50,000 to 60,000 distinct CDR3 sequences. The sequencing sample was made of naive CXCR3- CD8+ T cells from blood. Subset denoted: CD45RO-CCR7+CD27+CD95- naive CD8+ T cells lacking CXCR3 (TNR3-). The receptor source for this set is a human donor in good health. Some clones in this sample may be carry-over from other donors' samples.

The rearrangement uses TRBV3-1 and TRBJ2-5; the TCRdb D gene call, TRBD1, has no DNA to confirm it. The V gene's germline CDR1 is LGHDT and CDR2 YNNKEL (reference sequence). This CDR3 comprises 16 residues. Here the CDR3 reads CASSQVAGTDQETQYF.

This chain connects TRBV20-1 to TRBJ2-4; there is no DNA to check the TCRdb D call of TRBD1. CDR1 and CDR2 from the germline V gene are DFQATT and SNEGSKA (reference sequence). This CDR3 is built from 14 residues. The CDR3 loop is CSARTMAELNIQYF.

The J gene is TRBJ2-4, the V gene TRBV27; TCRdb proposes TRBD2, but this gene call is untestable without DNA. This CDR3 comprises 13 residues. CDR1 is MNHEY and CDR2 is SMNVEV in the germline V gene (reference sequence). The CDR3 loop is CASSFGGMNIQYF.

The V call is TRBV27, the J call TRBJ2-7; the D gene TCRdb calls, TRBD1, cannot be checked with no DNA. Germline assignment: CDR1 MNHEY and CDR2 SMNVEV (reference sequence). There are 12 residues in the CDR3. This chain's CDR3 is CASSDRAYEQYF.

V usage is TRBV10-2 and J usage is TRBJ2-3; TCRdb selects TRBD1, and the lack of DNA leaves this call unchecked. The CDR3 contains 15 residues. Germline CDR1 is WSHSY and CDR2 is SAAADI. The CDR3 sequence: CAGRPGGAGTDTQYF.

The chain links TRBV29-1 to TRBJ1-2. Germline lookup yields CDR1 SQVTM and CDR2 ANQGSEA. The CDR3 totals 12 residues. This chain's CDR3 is CSVVYGDGRYTF. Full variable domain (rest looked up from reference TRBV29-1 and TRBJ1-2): SAVISQKPSRDICQRGTSLTIQCQVDSQVTMMFWYRQQPGQSLTLIATANQGSEATYESGFVIDKFPISRPNLTFSTLTVSNMSPEDSSIYLCSVVYGDGRYTFGSGTRLTVV.

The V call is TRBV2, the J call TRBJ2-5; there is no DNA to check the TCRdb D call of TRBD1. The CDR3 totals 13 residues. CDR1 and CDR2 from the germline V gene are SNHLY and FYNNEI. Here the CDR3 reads CASEGTGQETQYF.